The T cell receptor (beta chain) described here comes from a study of cytomegalovirus exposure and HLA in healthy donors. Study-level findings and limits: What a later analysis showed was that several of the most significant clusters appeared linked to common viral pathogens. Reportedly, cytomegalovirus status was diagnosed with high sensitivity and specificity.

The PCR made use of 60 Vbeta and 13 Jbeta primers. Original data processing: Unique TCR beta chains totaled 65 million to 95 million in a later count, with roughly 10 million of them shared. TCRdb's copy holds only in-frame clones and misses some; the assay was immunoSEQ multiplex PCR. Clone size and the V and J calls come from that table; the DNA yielded D and trimming. This table has approximately 70,000 clones, around 70% appearing once. With regard to this clone: Antigen unknown.

Germline lookup yields CDR1 MRHNA and CDR2 SNTAGT. The CDR3 contains 13 residues. Losses at the gene ends were 3 bases for V and 6 bases for J; bases not matched to a gene: 5. The receptor was isolated from a human donor in good health. Sequenced input: PBMCs. The chain couples TRBV6-4 to TRBJ2-7, with 7 bases lining up with TRBD2. The CDR3: CASSERRGSEQYF. In DNA form, the CDR3 reads TGTGCCAGCAGTGAGCGGCGCGGGAGCGAGCAGTACTTC.